The T cell receptor beta chain under discussion was sequenced for a study of beta chain features in type 1 diabetes (dated by TCRdb to the late 2010s). The study in broad terms: Mean age, gender distribution, total cell number and subset yield did not differ between patients and healthy donors. In the study, TCRB repertoires of sorted circulating CD4+ T cell subsets from recently diagnosed type 1 diabetes patients were compared with those of matched healthy donors. A total of under 120,000,000 sorted cells were examined across all samples, and RNA yield correlated strongly with the number of cells per subset. Regulatory and stem cell-like memory subsets were obtained from only 8 patients and about eight healthy donors, while naive and central memory subsets were obtained from all 28 donors. The full study reports these points: Patients with type 1 diabetes made fewer insertions and deleted more nucleotides at VDJ recombination sites, implying thymic rearrangement abnormalities. Only small numbers of individuals were included in the HLA sub-analyses, which left unresolved whether HLA type had any influence on TCRB rearrangement. Naive, central memory and regulatory TCRB repertoires appeared to be more similar among patients than among healthy donors. PCR might favor shorter templates, but patient and control samples were amplified and corrected together, so any skew would affect both groups equally. A moderate but significant shortening of TCRB CDR3 length was observed in type 1 diabetes patients in all four CD4+ subsets. Because cDNA was sequenced instead of genomic DNA, highly expressing activated cells could be over-represented, though the groups showed no difference in activation or CD3 levels.

Each donor gave one peripheral blood draw, averaging roughly 120 mL, which was collected into heparinised tubes. A BD FACSAria II was used to sort naive, central memory, regulatory and stem cell-like memory CD4+ T cells with a panel that included CD45RO, CCR7, CD25, CD127, CD95 and CD27. All sorted populations exceeded 95% purity. PBMCs were isolated immediately by Lymphoprep density gradient centrifugation and stained directly without culture. Samples were stained and sorted in pairs, with one healthy donor and one patient per experiment, so that batch effects were minimized. The germline V gene provides CDR1 MDHEN and CDR2 SYDVKM. The germline V and J ends show losses of 4 bases and 6 bases respectively, and no gene match explains 21 bases of the junction. The CDR3 starts with the cysteine, ends with the phenylalanine, and has 19 residues. Only the CDR3 DNA stays, 57 bases, in frame from base 1.

The High Capacity cDNA Reverse Transcription Kit was used to reverse transcribe all of the isolated RNA, meaning that expressed TCRB transcripts were what got sequenced. Deep immunoSEQ sequencing was applied to naive, central memory and regulatory T cell samples, giving an average of around 4 million total reads per sample. Sorted cells were lysed in RLT buffer, and RNA was extracted using DNase-treated RNeasy Micro or Mini kits according to cell number. To prevent cross-contamination, each cell subset was processed individually, whereas patient and healthy donor samples were processed jointly. TCRB sequences were amplified from cDNA with the immunoSEQ multiplex PCR, producing 87-bp fragments spanning the CDR3 region. The amplicons were sequenced using the Illumina HiSeq platform. Concerning the study's data processing: Synthetic template baselines were used to correct PCR bias computationally, reads within Hamming distance 2 were collapsed together, and singletons that could not be merged were discarded. Reads were aligned against IMGT to assign V, D and J genes, CDR3 length and insertions or deletions at six rearrangement sites. Clonotype counts were normalized to sorted cell number within each subset before computing true diversity and Gini coefficients with the tcR R package. The overlap coefficient, calculated on TCRB nucleotide sequences, was used to quantify repertoire sharing. Out-of-frame TCRB sequences from naive cells were analyzed to stand in for the pre-selection repertoire. TCRdb mirrors the immuneACCESS table, restricted to in-frame sequences. Some clones are absent from its copies; in checked studies, under half trace to an unresolved V gene, and the reason for the others is unknown. V and J calls and clone size follow that table, whereas D and trimming were derived from the DNA. The sample yields roughly 330,000 clones; about 14% were counted once. Clones ranked in the top ten supply roughly 0.015% of the sample.

This clone was observed a handful of times. The antigen this receptor binds is unknown. Qualities for individual bases were not recorded, and no much larger clone is one base off. This TCR derives from a woman aged 18-29 years with type 1 diabetes. The V and J genes are TRBV28 and TRBJ2-1; the junction holds 7 bases that match TRBD2. The specimen was naive CD4+ T cells from blood. Read against the paper, the sample's cell subset or site label means: true naive CD4+ T cells. The DNA sequence follows: TGTGCCAGCAGTTATTCGGGGGGTCCCTCAACCTCCCCTCTCAATGAGCAGTTCTTC. It is translated as CASSYSGGPSTSPLNEQFF.